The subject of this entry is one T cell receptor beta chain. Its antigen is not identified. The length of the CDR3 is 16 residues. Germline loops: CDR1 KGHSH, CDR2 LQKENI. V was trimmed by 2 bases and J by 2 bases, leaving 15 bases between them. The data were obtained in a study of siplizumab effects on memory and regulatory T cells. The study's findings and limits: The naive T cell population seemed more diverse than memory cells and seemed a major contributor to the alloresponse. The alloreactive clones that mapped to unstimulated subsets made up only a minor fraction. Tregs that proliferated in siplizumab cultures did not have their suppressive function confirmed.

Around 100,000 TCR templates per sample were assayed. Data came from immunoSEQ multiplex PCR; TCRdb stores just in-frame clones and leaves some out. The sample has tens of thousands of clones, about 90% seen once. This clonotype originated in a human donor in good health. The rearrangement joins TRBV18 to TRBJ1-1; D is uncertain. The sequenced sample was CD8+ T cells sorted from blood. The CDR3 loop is CASSPNRAVLNTEAFF. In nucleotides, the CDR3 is TGTGCCAGCTCACCAAATCGGGCAGTATTAAACACTGAAGCTTTCTTT. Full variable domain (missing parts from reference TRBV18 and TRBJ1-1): NAGVMQNPRHLVRRRGQEARLRCSPMKGHSHVYWYRQLPEEGLKFMVYLQKENIIDESGMPKERFSAEFPKEGPSILRIQQVVRGDSAAYFCASSPNRAVLNTEAFFGQGTRLTVV.